Only a few counts were recorded for the clone carrying this TCR beta chain. The target antigen is unknown. This sample stems from a study of T cells in Graves' hyperthyroidism and ophthalmopathy. General observations from the study: Separating ophthalmopathy from stable hyperthyroidism was achieved by a 13 V-J model. A median about 6 months before onset, the model predicted ophthalmopathy.

The J segment lost 0 bases and the V segment lost 0 bases, leaving 6 bases of the junction unmatched. This CDR3 contains 16 residues. Germline V gene data show CDR1 as DFQATT and CDR2 as SNEGSKA (reference sequence). Used for diagnoses were clinical symptoms, serum thyroxine and TRAb, thyroid ultrasound and orbital computed tomography. Amplification of TCR beta CDR3 regions used RNA as the template. Researchers ran a first-round RT-PCR on the TCR CDR3 using the HTBI primer set. TCRdb recomputed calls from the multiplex PCR reads with MiXCR, one row per CDR3 protein. The table shows approximately 300,000 distinct CDR3 sequences, with over 15% occurring only once.

Sequencing was done on a sample of blood. This chain connects TRBV20-1 to TRBJ2-3; 7 bases match TRBD2. The sequence derives from a woman aged 55-70 years with Graves' ophthalmopathy. The CDR3 DNA is TGCAGTGCTAGAGATTTACAGCGGGATAGCACAGATACGCAGTATTTT. Encoded protein: CSARDLQRDSTDTQYF.